This T cell receptor beta chain was captured by sequencing in a study of blood T cells in healthy people across ages. Donors were systemically healthy Caucasian individuals from Russia aged roughly 6 to 100 years. Every donor provided 7.5 to 10 milliliters of peripheral blood. Total RNA was extracted at no less than 5 micrograms per sample. V dropped 0 bases and J dropped 6 bases, with 9 bases sitting between them. Germline CDR1 DFQATT, CDR2 SNEGSKA (reference sequence). The length of the CDR3 is 12 residues. Together with a sample-barcoded 5' primer, a J-beta primer mix was included in a second PCR lasting roughly 6 to 12 cycles. TCRdb independently ran MiXCR on the 5' RACE reads; one entry per CDR3 protein. The sample has 600,000 to 650,000 distinct CDR3 sequences, roughly 50% seen once.

Sequenced material: blood. The J gene is TRBJ2-7, the V gene TRBV20-1; possible D gene TRBD2, 5 bases. The sequence derives from a man in his sixties in good health. The CDR3: CSARDAGGEQYF. In DNA, the CDR3 is TGCAGTGCTAGAGATGCGGGCGGCGAGCAGTACTTC.